These T cell receptor beta chains were read from a single sample in a study of blood T cell repertoires in COVID-19. The data were produced by immunoSEQ multiplex PCR, yet TCRdb's version contains in-frame clones alone and is incomplete. The sample has approximately 230,000 clones, around 90% seen once. The specimen sequenced was PBMCs or T cells enriched from blood (not recorded which). The receptors originated from a woman in her twenties or thirties with acute COVID-19. CDR3s include the opening cysteine and the closing phenylalanine or tryptophan. A D gene is named only where the DNA matches it firmly. Rows may omit the clone size; those that give it use once, few, many or a size class.

CDR3nt	CDR3aa	j_gene	abundance	v_gene	d_gene
TGTGCCAGTAGTACTACAGGGCTTAGAGCTTTCTTT	CASSTTGLRAFF	TRBJ1-1	.	TRBV19	.
TGTGCCAGCAACCCTTCGGGAGACATCTTGGTGGGTGGCTACACCTTC	CASNPSGDILVGGYTF	TRBJ1-2	.	TRBV5-6	.
TGTGCCAGTAGTAGGGCACAGGGGGCAACTAGCAATCAGCCCCAGCATTTT	CASSRAQGATSNQPQHF	TRBJ1-5	.	TRBV19	TRBD1
TGTGCCAGCTCACCCCGGTCCGGGGACGAGCAGTACTTC	CASSPRSGDEQYF	TRBJ2-7	.	TRBV18	.
TGTGCCACCCAGCCGGACAAGCTGTATGGCTACACCTTC	CATQPDKLYGYTF	TRBJ1-2	.	TRBV18	.
TGTGCCAGCAGCACGGGACTAGGCTACACAGATACGCAGTATTTT	CASSTGLGYTDTQYF	TRBJ2-3	.	TRBV7-8	TRBD2
TGTGCCAGTAGTATGACGGGTGGGAATCAGCCCCAGCATTTT	CASSMTGGNQPQHF	TRBJ1-5	.	TRBV19	.
TGTGCCAGTGCGCTAACCCCCATGCTCCAAGAGACCCAGTACTTC	CASALTPMLQETQYF	TRBJ2-5	once	TRBV27	.
TGTGCCAGCAGCCTACGGACAGGGGGGGTTGTCTATGGCTACACCTTC	CASSLRTGGVVYGYTF	TRBJ1-2	.	TRBV5-4	TRBD1
TGCGCCAGCAGCCTAAACCAAGAAGCGGGGCACTACGAGCAGTACTTC	CASSLNQEAGHYEQYF	TRBJ2-7	.	TRBV5-1	TRBD2
TGTGCCAGCAGTTCGCCCATCCCTGGACAGGGGATGAACACTGAAGCTTTCTTT	CASSSPIPGQGMNTEAFF	TRBJ1-1	.	TRBV28	TRBD1
TGCGCCAGCAGCCACAGGTTACAAGAGACCCAGTACTTC	CASSHRLQETQYF	TRBJ2-5	.	TRBV4-1	.
TGTGCCAGCAGTTCTGGTAGCTCCTACAATGAGCAGTTCTTC	CASSSGSSYNEQFF	TRBJ2-1	.	TRBV27	.
TGTGCCAGCAGCACACAGACCAAAAACATTCAGTACTTC	CASSTQTKNIQYF	TRBJ2-4	.	TRBV28	.
TGTGCCAGCGGAACAGGGGGCGACGAGCAGTACTTC	CASGTGGDEQYF	TRBJ2-7	.	TRBV28	TRBD1
TGTGCCAGCAGTTTCGCAGATACGCAGTATTTT	CASSFADTQYF	TRBJ2-3	.	TRBV27	.
TGTGCCAGCAGCCTTCGGCCGGGACTAGCGTACACCGGGGAGCTGTTTTTT	CASSLRPGLAYTGELFF	TRBJ2-2	.	TRBV9	TRBD2
TGTGCCAGCAGCTTCGGGACTAGCGGATACAATGAGCAGTTCTTC	CASSFGTSGYNEQFF	TRBJ2-1	.	TRBV7-3	TRBD2
TGTGCCAGCAGCCAAGCCGGGGGGCGTGGGGCAGATACGCAGTATTTT	CASSQAGGRGADTQYF	TRBJ2-3	.	TRBV27	.
TGTGCCAGCAGTGAAGATGGACAGGGCTACAATGAGCAGTTCTTC	CASSEDGQGYNEQFF	TRBJ2-1	.	TRBV2	TRBD1
TGTGCCACCAGCAGAGGGTTACAGTTCTCGGGCAATCAGCCCCAGCATTTT	CATSRGLQFSGNQPQHF	TRBJ1-5	few	TRBV15	.
TGTGCCAGCAGCGTGGGCCAAGCGGACCAGTACTTC	CASSVGQADQYF	TRBJ2-5	few	TRBV7-9	.
TGTGCCAGCAGTTTATCTGGGGTTGGAGGTTACTACGAGCAGTACTTC	CASSLSGVGGYYEQYF	TRBJ2-7	.	TRBV28	.
TGTGCCATCAGTGAGCCAGAAGTTAACACTGAAGCTTTCTTT	CAISEPEVNTEAFF	TRBJ1-1	.	TRBV10-3	.
TGTGCCATCAGTGATCAGGGGGCAGAGGGCTACACCTTC	CAISDQGAEGYTF	TRBJ1-2	.	TRBV10-3	TRBD1
TGTGCCAGCAGTGACGAGGCGGCCTCACCCCTCCACTTT	CASSDEAASPLHF	TRBJ1-6	.	TRBV2	.
TGTGCCAGCAGTTCGACAGGGTCGGTCGAGCAGTACTTC	CASSSTGSVEQYF	TRBJ2-7	.	TRBV6-5	TRBD1
TGTGCCAGCAGCCCTACAGGGGCCTACGAGCAGTACTTC	CASSPTGAYEQYF	TRBJ2-7	.	TRBV27	TRBD1
TGTGCCAGCAGTCTAGGGACTAGTCGCAATGAGCAGTTCTTC	CASSLGTSRNEQFF	TRBJ2-1	.	TRBV28	TRBD2
TGTGCCAGCGGCCTAACAGGGACTACTGGAAACACCATATATTTT	CASGLTGTTGNTIYF	TRBJ1-3	.	TRBV28	.
TGTGCCAGTAGTGATGACAGGGCCTCGAGCAATCAGCCCCAGCATTTT	CASSDDRASSNQPQHF	TRBJ1-5	.	TRBV19	TRBD1
TGTGCCAGCTCACCACCGGGGGGTCCAGATACGCAGTATTTT	CASSPPGGPDTQYF	TRBJ2-3	.	TRBV18	.
TGCGCCAGCAGCAGGGGGGGCGCTGGGGCCAACGTCCTGACTTTC	CASSRGGAGANVLTF	TRBJ2-6	once	TRBV5-1	.
TGTGCCAGCAGCCAAACCTGGGGCGGCTACACCTTC	CASSQTWGGYTF	TRBJ1-2	.	TRBV7-9	.
TGTGCCAGCAGCCTGGAGGGACAGGTCTATGGCTACACCTTC	CASSLEGQVYGYTF	TRBJ1-2	.	TRBV7-9	TRBD1
TGTGCCACCAGTGAGGGGGGAGGGAACACTGAAGCTTTCTTT	CATSEGGGNTEAFF	TRBJ1-1	.	TRBV24-1	.
TGTGCCAGCAGGGCCAGCGCCTATAATTCACCCCTCCACTTT	CASRASAYNSPLHF	TRBJ1-6	.	TRBV28	.
TGTGCCAGCAGCTTAGGAGGGAGGACCTACGAGCAGTACTTC	CASSLGGRTYEQYF	TRBJ2-7	.	TRBV7-2	.
TGTGCCAGCGGGGACAGTATTAACTATGGCTACACCTTC	CASGDSINYGYTF	TRBJ1-2	.	TRBV28	TRBD1
TGTGCCAGCAGTCCGGACAACCAACCCCCGAGGCTCGAGCAGTACTTC	CASSPDNQPPRLEQYF	TRBJ2-7	.	TRBV2	.
TGTGCCACCAGCAGAGACAGGCGAGACGAGCAGTACTTC	CATSRDRRDEQYF	TRBJ2-7	once	TRBV15	.
TGTGCCAGTAGACCCGTCCTCGACAGGCAGAATCAGCCCCAGCATTTT	CASRPVLDRQNQPQHF	TRBJ1-5	.	TRBV19	.